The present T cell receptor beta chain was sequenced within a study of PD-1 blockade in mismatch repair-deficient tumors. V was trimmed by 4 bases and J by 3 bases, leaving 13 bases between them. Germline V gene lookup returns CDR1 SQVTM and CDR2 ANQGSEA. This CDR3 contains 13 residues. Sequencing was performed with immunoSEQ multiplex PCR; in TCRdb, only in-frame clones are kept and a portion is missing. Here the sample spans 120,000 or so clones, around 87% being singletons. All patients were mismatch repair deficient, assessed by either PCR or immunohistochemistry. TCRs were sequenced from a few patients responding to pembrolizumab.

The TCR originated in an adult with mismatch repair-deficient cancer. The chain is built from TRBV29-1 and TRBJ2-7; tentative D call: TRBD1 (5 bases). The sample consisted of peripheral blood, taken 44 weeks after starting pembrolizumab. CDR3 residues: CSVGAGKDYEQYF. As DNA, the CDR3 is TGCAGCGTTGGCGCAGGGAAGGACTACGAGCAGTACTTC.